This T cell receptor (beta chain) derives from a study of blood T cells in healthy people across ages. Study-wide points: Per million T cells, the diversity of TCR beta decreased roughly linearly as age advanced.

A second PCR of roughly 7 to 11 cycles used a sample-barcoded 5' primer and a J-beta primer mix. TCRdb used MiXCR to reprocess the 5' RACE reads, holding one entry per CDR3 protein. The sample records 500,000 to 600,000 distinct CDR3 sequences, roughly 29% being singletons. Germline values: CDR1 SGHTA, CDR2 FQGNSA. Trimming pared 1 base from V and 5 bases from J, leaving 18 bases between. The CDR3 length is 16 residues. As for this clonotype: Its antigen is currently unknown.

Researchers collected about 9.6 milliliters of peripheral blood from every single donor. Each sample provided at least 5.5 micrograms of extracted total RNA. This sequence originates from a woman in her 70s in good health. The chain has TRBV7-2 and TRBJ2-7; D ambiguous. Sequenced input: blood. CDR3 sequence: CASSLDTRVLRNEQYF. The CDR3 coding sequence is TGTGCCAGCAGCTTAGACACCCGGGTCCTCCGCAACGAGCAGTACTTC.